A single sample gave rise to the 6 T cell receptor beta chains below, sequenced in a study of shared clonotypes between healthy human individuals. The table came from immunoSEQ multiplex PCR; TCRdb's copy has only in-frame clones and leaves some out. Found here are about 1.1 million clones, about 80% of them singletons; the top ten hold 0.55% to 0.7%. The sequencing sample was made of memory CD4+ T cells from PBMCs. Regarding subset: CD45RA-negative fraction. These receptors were collected from a young man in good health. Some clones in this sample may be carry-over from other donors' samples.

This chain connects TRBV5-1 to TRBJ2-1; D remains unclear. This CDR3 contains 16 residues. Germline V gives CDR1 SGHRS, CDR2 YFSETQ. V lost 0 bases to trimming and J lost 0 bases, with 10 bases between them. CDR3 residues: CASSLGPDPSYNEQFF. The CDR3 nucleotides are TGCGCCAGCAGCTTGGGCCCGGACCCCTCCTACAATGAGCAGTTCTTC.

V usage is TRBV2 and J usage is TRBJ1-5; the match to TRBD1 covers 7 bases. In germline, CDR1 is SNHLY, CDR2 FYNNEI. V shed 6 bases, J shed 6 bases, and the junction held 11 bases outside the gene matches. The CDR3 extends over 15 amino acids. The CDR3, as DNA: TGTGCCAGCAGCTACTCTTCAGGGGGGGGTCAGCCCCAGCATTTT. Its protein product is CASSYSSGGGQPQHF.

The V call is TRBV19, the J call TRBJ1-1; D unclear. V was cut by 5 bases and J by 0 bases, with 10 bases left in between. This CDR3 has 14 residues. Per the germline V gene, CDR1 is LNHDA and CDR2 is SQIVND (reference sequence). The CDR3 spells CASSVTAMNTEAFF. CDR3 DNA sequence: TGTGCCAGTAGTGTGACGGCCATGAACACTGAAGCTTTCTTT.

The chain recombines TRBV28 with TRBJ1-2; 7 bases are a match to TRBD1. The length of the CDR3 is 17 residues. Trimming at V came to 5 bases and at J to 4 bases, leaving 16 bases not matched to a gene. In germline, CDR1 is MDHEN, CDR2 SYDVKM. CDR3 sequence reads: CASSGQSTGQPFYGYTF. Written as DNA, the CDR3 is TGTGCCAGCAGTGGTCAGTCCACGGGACAGCCCTTCTATGGCTACACCTTC.

The gene calls are TRBV28 and TRBJ2-4, with a possible D match to TRBD2 (6 bases). Germline V lookup: CDR1 MDHEN, CDR2 SYDVKM. The CDR3 spans 14 residues. With 5 bases removed from V and 4 bases from J, the gap between germline ends came to 12 bases. The CDR3 bases are TGTGCCAGCAGTGAAGCGGGTGTAAAAAACATTCAGTACTTC. The encoded protein is CASSEAGVKNIQYF.

This clone appeared a few times. J is TRBJ2-7 and V is TRBV20-1; D perhaps matches TRBD2 (5 bases). Deletions cut 6 bases from V and 5 bases from J, with 11 bases between. Germline CDR1 DFQATT, CDR2 SNEGSKA (reference sequence). The CDR3 spans 11 residues. The CDR3 bases are TGCAGTGCCCTGATCGGGGACGAGCAGTACTTC. Translating it yields CSALIGDEQYF.